The rows below give T cell receptor beta chains drawn from one sample of a study of cytomegalovirus exposure and HLA in healthy donors. TCRdb keeps only in-frame clones here, not all; method: immunoSEQ multiplex PCR. The table lists roughly 150,000 clones, 70% to 90% of them singletons. The sample consisted of PBMCs. Receptors originate from a man aged 25-45 years in good health and CMV-seropositive. Both conserved end residues are part of each CDR3. A D gene is named only where the DNA matches it firmly. Not all rows give a size; the values are once, few, many and, for expanded clones, a class.

J: TRBJ2-3
V: TRBV9
size: NA
D: NA
CDR3: CASSLERAGTSTDTQYF
DNA: TGTGCCAGCAGCCTTGAAAGGGCAGGGACTAGCACAGATACGCAGTATTTT

J: TRBJ1-1
V: TRBV29-1
size: NA
D: NA
CDR3: CSVSIRRGAGNTEAFF
DNA: TGCAGCGTTTCCATACGTCGGGGGGCAGGGAACACTGAAGCTTTCTTT

J: TRBJ1-2
V: TRBV10-3
size: NA
D: NA
CDR3: CAASPGGAYGYTF
DNA: TGTGCCGCATCTCCCGGGGGGGCCTATGGCTACACCTTC

J: TRBJ2-5
V: TRBV25-1
size: NA
D: NA
CDR3: CASSVSTGEETQYF
DNA: TGTGCCAGCAGTGTTTCGACAGGCGAAGAGACCCAGTACTTC

J: TRBJ1-2
V: TRBV10-3
size: NA
D: NA
CDR3: CAISASGNGYTF
DNA: TGTGCCATCAGTGCTTCAGGGAACGGCTACACCTTC

J: TRBJ2-3
V: TRBV13
size: NA
D: TRBD2
CDR3: CASSFISGRRTDTQYF
DNA: TGTGCCAGCAGCTTCATAAGCGGGAGGCGCACAGATACGCAGTATTTT

J: TRBJ2-5
V: TRBV11-2
size: NA
D: TRBD2
CDR3: CASSSRLAGNQETQYF
DNA: TGTGCCAGCAGCTCCAGACTAGCGGGGAACCAAGAGACCCAGTACTTC

J: TRBJ1-1
V: TRBV18
size: NA
D: NA
CDR3: CASSPNQADMNTEAFF
DNA: TGTGCCAGCTCACCTAACCAGGCCGATATGAACACTGAAGCTTTCTTT

J: TRBJ1-2
V: TRBV27
size: NA
D: NA
CDR3: CASSPDRYTNYGYTF
DNA: TGTGCCAGCAGTCCGGACAGATATACTAACTATGGCTACACCTTC

J: TRBJ1-5
V: TRBV7-9
size: NA
D: NA
CDR3: CASSLEGPQPQHF
DNA: TGTGCCAGCAGCTTGGAGGGGCCACAGCCCCAGCATTTT

J: TRBJ2-7
V: TRBV11-2
size: NA
D: TRBD2
CDR3: CASSLGSSGSYEQYF
DNA: TGTGCCAGCAGCTTAGGTAGTAGCGGGAGCTACGAGCAGTACTTC

J: TRBJ1-5
V: TRBV2
size: NA
D: NA
CDR3: CASSGATGIQPQHF
DNA: TGTGCCAGCAGTGGGGCAACAGGCATTCAGCCCCAGCATTTT

J: TRBJ1-2
V: TRBV7-3
size: NA
D: TRBD1
CDR3: CASSLDRGYGYTF
DNA: TGTGCCAGCAGCTTAGACAGGGGCTATGGCTACACCTTC

J: TRBJ2-7
V: TRBV11-2
size: NA
D: NA
CDR3: CASSRTDEQYF
DNA: TGTGCCAGCAGCCGTACAGACGAGCAGTACTTC

J: TRBJ2-5
V: TRBV21-1
size: NA
D: NA
CDR3: CPQDRGGETQYF
DNA: TGTCCCCAGGACAGGGGAGGGGAGACCCAGTACTTC

J: TRBJ2-3
V: TRBV6-6
size: NA
D: NA
CDR3: CASSPSYDTQYF
DNA: TGTGCCAGCAGTCCTAGCTACGATACGCAGTATTTT

J: TRBJ1-5
V: TRBV6-5
size: once
D: TRBD1
CDR3: CASSTVGQEPQHF
DNA: TGTGCCAGCAGTACCGTTGGACAGGAGCCCCAGCATTTT

J: TRBJ2-7
V: TRBV7-2
size: NA
D: TRBD1
CDR3: CASSTGAGLYEQYF
DNA: TGTGCCAGCAGCACAGGGGCTGGCCTTTACGAGCAGTACTTC

J: TRBJ2-3
V: TRBV4-2
size: NA
D: NA
CDR3: CASSQDDRQITDTQYF
DNA: TGTGCCAGCAGCCAAGACGACCGACAGATCACAGATACGCAGTATTTT

J: TRBJ1-2
V: TRBV15
size: once
D: NA
CDR3: CATSREGDYGYTF
DNA: TGTGCCACCAGCAGAGAAGGGGACTATGGCTACACCTTC

J: TRBJ1-5
V: TRBV7-3
size: few
D: TRBD1
CDR3: CASSAQGSQPQHF
DNA: TGTGCCAGCAGCGCACAGGGGAGTCAGCCCCAGCATTTT

J: TRBJ1-4
V: TRBV25-1
size: NA
D: TRBD1
CDR3: CASTRQGREKLFF
DNA: TGTGCCAGCACGCGACAGGGGAGGGAAAAACTGTTTTTT

J: TRBJ2-4
V: TRBV29-1
size: NA
D: NA
CDR3: CSVEDRGGGSLAKNIQYF
DNA: TGCAGCGTTGAAGACAGGGGTGGGGGAAGCCTAGCCAAAAACATTCAGTACTTC

J: TRBJ2-5
V: TRBV5-5
size: NA
D: NA
CDR3: CASSLALAGIQETQYF
DNA: TGTGCCAGCAGCTTGGCCCTTGCGGGGATACAAGAGACCCAGTACTTC

J: TRBJ1-2
V: TRBV15
size: few
D: NA
CDR3: CATSRDDVTENYGYTF
DNA: TGTGCCACCAGCAGAGACGACGTGACGGAGAACTATGGCTACACCTTC

J: TRBJ2-1
V: TRBV7-2
size: NA
D: NA
CDR3: CASSLGGPPSTNEQFF
DNA: TGTGCCAGCAGCTTAGGGGGCCCACCCTCGACCAATGAGCAGTTCTTC

J: TRBJ2-1
V: TRBV4-3
size: NA
D: NA
CDR3: CASSQDLSANTYLSSYNEQFF
DNA: TGCGCCAGCAGCCAAGATCTCAGCGCAAATACCTACTTGAGCTCCTACAATGAGCAGTTCTTC

J: TRBJ1-3
V: TRBV5-1
size: NA
D: NA
CDR3: CASSSGLGNTIYF
DNA: TGCGCCAGCAGCTCAGGGTTAGGAAACACCATATATTTT

J: TRBJ2-3
V: TRBV30
size: NA
D: NA
CDR3: CAWSDSSVTDTQYF
DNA: TGTGCCTGGAGTGATTCATCGGTCACAGATACGCAGTATTTT

J: TRBJ1-1
V: TRBV7-9
size: NA
D: TRBD1
CDR3: CASSSRTGEWTEAFF
DNA: TGTGCCAGCAGCTCCCGGACAGGGGAATGGACTGAAGCCTTCTTT

J: TRBJ2-7
V: TRBV4-3
size: NA
D: TRBD1
CDR3: CASSQGTSLDRAGEQYF
DNA: TGCGCCAGCAGCCAAGGGACCAGCTTGGACAGGGCCGGCGAGCAGTACTTC

J: TRBJ1-3
V: TRBV7-9
size: NA
D: NA
CDR3: CASSPTGNTIYF
DNA: TGTGCCAGCAGCCCGACAGGAAACACCATATATTTT

J: TRBJ1-3
V: TRBV5-4
size: NA
D: TRBD1
CDR3: CASSLGQGALGNTIYF
DNA: TGTGCCAGCAGCTTGGGACAGGGGGCGCTTGGAAACACCATATATTTT

J: TRBJ1-1
V: TRBV5-1
size: NA
D: NA
CDR3: CASSWDKQNTEAFF
DNA: TGCGCCAGCAGCTGGGACAAACAGAACACTGAAGCTTTCTTT

J: TRBJ1-6
V: TRBV5-1
size: NA
D: NA
CDR3: CASSKDSDNSPLHF
DNA: TGCGCCAGCAGCAAGGACAGCGACAATTCACCCCTCCACTTT

J: TRBJ2-5
V: TRBV12-5
size: NA
D: NA
CDR3: CASGQYRVGETQYF
DNA: TGTGCTAGTGGCCAATACAGGGTGGGAGAGACCCAGTACTTC

J: TRBJ2-2
V: TRBV5-1
size: few
D: TRBD2
CDR3: CASSLGPASGNTGELFF
DNA: TGCGCCAGCAGCTTGGGTCCGGCTAGCGGCAACACCGGGGAGCTGTTTTTT

J: TRBJ1-4
V: TRBV4-1
size: NA
D: TRBD1
CDR3: CASSQVIGGAANEKLFF
DNA: TGCGCCAGCAGCCAAGTGATAGGGGGCGCGGCTAATGAAAAACTGTTTTTT

J: TRBJ2-1
V: TRBV5-1
size: NA
D: NA
CDR3: CASSLAAGLSNEQFF
DNA: TGCGCCAGCAGCTTGGCCGCCGGACTAAGCAATGAGCAGTTCTTC